Listed below are T cell receptor beta chains from one sample, sequenced in a study of T cells in Graves' hyperthyroidism and ophthalmopathy. Each CDR3 protein gets one entry after TCRdb re-called the multiplex PCR reads with MiXCR. Among hundreds of thousands of distinct CDR3 sequences listed, more than 15% were seen once. The specimen sequenced was blood. These receptors were obtained from a woman between 35 and 50 years old with Graves' ophthalmopathy. The CDR3 runs from the conserved cysteine through the conserved F or W. Each record gives: J gene, V gene, clone size, D gene, CDR3 DNA, CDR3 protein. The D gene is left open where the match is weak. Size is stated for part of the rows, as once, few or many counts, or as a class when the clone is expanded.

TRBJ2-3,TRBV20-1,many,TRBD2,TGCAGTGCTGCCCGAGCGGGGGGAGTTGTTACGCAGTATTTT,CSAARAGGVVTQYF
TRBJ1-5,TRBV20-1,-,TRBD1,TGCAGTGCTATAACAGGGGGCAATCAGCCCCAGCATTTT,CSAITGGNQPQHF
TRBJ1-2,TRBV11-2,many,-,TGTGCCAGCAGCCACCACAGGGTAGCCAACTATGGCTACACCTTC,CASSHHRVANYGYTF
TRBJ1-1,TRBV25-1,-,TRBD1,TGTGCCAGCAGTTCCCTGGACAGGGAGGCTTTCTTT,CASSSLDREAFF
TRBJ2-5,TRBV12-3/TRBV12-4,many,-,TGTGCCAGCAGTGGGGGACCCTTAGGAGAGACCCAGTACTTC,CASSGGPLGETQYF
TRBJ2-1,TRBV10-3,-,-,TGTGCCATCAGTGTAGCAACGACCTACAATGAGCAGTTCTTC,CAISVATTYNEQFF
TRBJ1-1,TRBV2,many,-,TGTGCCAGCAGTGAAGGGCAAAGTCTGAACACTGAAGCTTTCTTT,CASSEGQSLNTEAFF
TRBJ2-1,TRBV5-1,many,TRBD2,TGCGCCAGCAGCTTTAGCGGGCCAGAATACAATGAGCAGTTCTTC,CASSFSGPEYNEQFF
TRBJ2-7,TRBV7-2,-,TRBD2,TGTGCCAGCAGCTTAGGTTCTAGCGGCTTCTACGAGCAGTACTTC,CASSLGSSGFYEQYF
TRBJ2-3,TRBV5-5,few,-,TGTGCCAGCAGCTTGGTAGACCAGCCAGATACGCAGTATTTT,CASSLVDQPDTQYF
TRBJ1-1,TRBV7-2,many,-,TGTGCCAGCAGCTTAGGGGTAGACAAAGCTTTCTTT,CASSLGVDKAFF
TRBJ1-2,TRBV14,few,-,TGTGCCAGCAGCCAAAACGCAGGGTCTAGCGGCTACACCTTC,CASSQNAGSSGYTF
TRBJ2-3,TRBV18,many,TRBD2,TGTGCCAGCTCACCAATGCCTAGCGGGTTCACAGATACGCAGTATTTT,CASSPMPSGFTDTQYF
TRBJ2-5,TRBV6-1,many,-,TGTGCCAGCAGTTATCAGGGGGGGACCCAGTACTTC,CASSYQGGTQYF
TRBJ1-5,TRBV28,many,-,TGTGCCAGCAGTAGACGGTATAGCAATCAGCCCCAGCATTTT,CASSRRYSNQPQHF
TRBJ1-1,TRBV6-5,-,-,TGTGCCAGCAGTTACCAGGGAGGGCTTATCACTGAAGCTTTCTTT,CASSYQGGLITEAFF
TRBJ2-1,TRBV12-3/TRBV12-4,many,TRBD2,TGTGCCAGCAGTTTAGCGGGGGGGGAATACAATGAGCAGTTCTTC,CASSLAGGEYNEQFF
TRBJ2-2,TRBV7-3,-,-,TGTGCCAGCAAGGAGACTAGGAACACCGGGGAGCTGTTTTTT,CASKETRNTGELFF
TRBJ1-2,TRBV28,many,-,TGTGCCAGCTCACCAACAGGAGCTAACTATGGCTACACCTTC,CASSPTGANYGYTF
TRBJ2-3,TRBV20-1,many,TRBD2,TGCAGTGCCCCCGGGGAGGGCCAAGTAGGTGATACGCAGTATTTT,CSAPGEGQVGDTQYF
TRBJ1-4,TRBV4-1,many,TRBD1,TGCGCCAGCAGCCGGACAGGGGAGGGGGAAAAACTGTTTTTT,CASSRTGEGEKLFF
TRBJ2-7,TRBV20-1,few,TRBD2,TGCAGTGCGCAAGCGGCCACCGGGACTAGCGGCTTCTCCTACGAGCAGTACTTC,CSAQAATGTSGFSYEQYF
TRBJ2-7,TRBV5-1,many,-,TGCGCCAGCAGCTTGGCCACTAACCTTCCATACGAGCAGTACTTC,CASSLATNLPYEQYF
TRBJ2-7,TRBV5-1,-,-,TGCGCCAGCAGCTTAGGACCTTCGGAGGTATACGAGCAGTACTTC,CASSLGPSEVYEQYF